The 29 T cell receptor beta chains below come from one sample, sequenced in a study of tumor-infiltrating lymphocytes in localized non-small cell lung cancer. Profiled with immunoSEQ multiplex PCR; TCRdb holds only in-frame clones, not every one. The data contain some 15,000 clones, 75% to 85% of them singletons. The sequencing sample was made of lung tumor tissue. All receptors derive from a human donor with non-small cell lung cancer.

This chain joins TRBV19 and TRBJ2-3; D is possibly TRBD1 or TRBD2 (5 bases each). This CDR3 comprises 16 residues. V lost 5 bases, J lost 0 bases, and 15 bases lay in between. Germline loops: CDR1 LNHDA, CDR2 SQIVND (reference sequence). The CDR3 DNA reads TGTGCCAGTAGTGGGGGTGGCCACCCTAGCACAGATACGCAGTATTTT. It codes for CASSGGGHPSTDTQYF.

The J gene is TRBJ1-1, the V gene TRBV14; possible D gene TRBD1, 6 bases. The length of the CDR3 is 13 residues. The ends were cut back, 0 bases at V and 12 bases at J, with 14 bases in the middle. Germline CDR1 reads SGHDN; CDR2 reads FVKESK. This CDR3 reads CASSQEQGRNTFF. CDR3 nucleotides: TGTGCCAGCAGCCAAGAACAGGGTCGGAACACTTTCTTT.

The chain combines TRBV5-1 with TRBJ2-7; TRBD2 aligns across 9 bases. The germline V gene encodes CDR1 SGHRS and CDR2 YFSETQ. CDR3 length equals 16 residues. Trimming cost V 4 bases and J 0 bases; bases outside gene matches: 8. This CDR3 is CASSGASGANSYEQYF. Here the CDR3 DNA reads TGCGCCAGCAGCGGAGCTAGCGGGGCGAACTCCTACGAGCAGTACTTC.

V usage is TRBV27 and J usage is TRBJ1-4; the match to TRBD1 covers 7 bases. CDR3 length: 16 amino acids. In germline, CDR1 is MNHEY, CDR2 SMNVEV (reference sequence). The V gene end was trimmed by 2 bases and the J gene end by 7 bases; junction bases not matched to a gene: 10. CDR3 DNA sequence: TGTGCCAGCAGTTTAGGCCTACAGGGGAGCAGTGAAAAACTGTTTTTT. It specifies CASSLGLQGSSEKLFF.

The chain couples TRBV5-5 to TRBJ2-7; a possible D gene is TRBD1 (6 bases). Trimming pared 1 base from V and 2 bases from J, leaving 7 bases between. The CDR3 is 13 residues long. Germline assignment: CDR1 SGHKS and CDR2 YYEKEE (reference sequence). In DNA, the CDR3 is TGTGCCAGCAGCTTGACAGGGACCTACGAGCAGTACTTC. Residues: CASSLTGTYEQYF.

CDR3 protein: CASSVAASGSLYEQYF. The CDR3 DNA sequence: TGTGCCAGCAGCGTAGCTGCGAGCGGGAGTCTCTACGAGCAGTACTTC. The chain couples TRBV9 to TRBJ2-7; 8 nucleotides agree with TRBD2. This CDR3 contains 16 residues. The V and J ends lost 0 bases and 3 bases, in that order; junction bases with no gene match: 8. Per the germline V gene, CDR1 is SGDLS and CDR2 is YYNGEE. The full variable domain, completed using reference TRBV9 and TRBJ2-7, is DSGVTQTPKHLITATGQRVTLRCSPRSGDLSVYWYQQSLDQGLQFLIQYYNGEERAKGNILERFSAQQFPDLHSELNLSSLELGDSALYFCASSVAASGSLYEQYFGPGTRLTVT.

The rearrangement joins TRBV2 to TRBJ2-1, with TRBD2 matching over 10 bases. The germline V gene encodes CDR1 SNHLY and CDR2 FYNNEI. The CDR3 length is 14 residues. Germline trimming cut 11 bases from V and 2 bases from J; bases unmatched to any gene: 6. CDR3 amino acids: CAGGTSGTYNEQFF. The CDR3 DNA reads TGTGCCGGAGGAACTAGCGGGACCTACAATGAGCAGTTCTTC.

The chain couples TRBV7-2 to TRBJ2-5; no definite D call. Per the germline V gene, CDR1 is SGHTA and CDR2 is FQGNSA. This CDR3 region has 12 residues. The germline V and J ends were trimmed by 3 bases and 9 bases, with 11 bases remaining between them. The CDR3 here is CASSFLMKAQYF. DNA for the CDR3: TGTGCCAGCAGCTTTCTGATGAAAGCCCAGTACTTC.

This clone showed up just once. The V call is TRBV11-3, the J call TRBJ2-1, with D hard to call. Germline values: CDR1 SGHNT, CDR2 YENEEA. Trimming shortened V by 4 bases and J by 7 bases, and 11 bases separated the two germline ends. The CDR3 is 13 residues long. CDR3 protein: CASSSDRRNEQFF. For the CDR3, the DNA is TGTGCCAGCAGCTCGGATCGGCGGAATGAGCAGTTCTTC. Full variable domain (outside the CDR3, taken from reference TRBV11-3 and TRBJ2-1): EAGVVQSPRYKIIEKKQPVAFWCNPISGHNTLYWYLQNLGQGPELLIRYENEEAVDDSQLPKDRFSAERLKGVDSTLKIQPAELGDSAVYLCASSSDRRNEQFFGPGTRLTVL.

The chain links TRBV5-8 to TRBJ2-7; D not certain. The CDR3 has 15 amino acids. The germline V gene encodes CDR1 SGHTS and CDR2 YDEGEE. V was cut by 2 bases and J by 6 bases, with 18 bases left in between. In DNA form, the CDR3 reads TGTGCCAGCAGCTTCGGTGACCGCGACCTCCTCGAGCAGTACTTC. As protein: CASSFGDRDLLEQYF.

The chain uses TRBV11-2 and TRBJ2-1, with D possibly TRBD1 on 6 matching bases. The CDR3 loop spans 12 amino acids. Trimming removed 3 bases from V and 9 bases from J, with 9 bases in between. The germline V gene has CDR1 SGHAT and CDR2 FQNNGV. The CDR3 region is CASSFGGLEQFF. In DNA form, the CDR3 reads TGTGCCAGCAGCTTTGGGGGCCTTGAGCAGTTCTTC. Supplemented by reference TRBV11-2 and TRBJ2-1, the full variable domain reads EAGVAQSPRYKIIEKRQSVAFWCNPISGHATLYWYQQILGQGPKLLIQFQNNGVVDDSQLPKDRFSAERLKGVDSTLKIQPAKLEDSAVYLCASSFGGLEQFFGPGTRLTVL.

The rearrangement uses TRBV6-1 and TRBJ2-5, with 10 bases matching TRBD1. In germline, CDR1 is MNHNS, CDR2 SASEGT. J lost 2 bases, V lost 5 bases, and 2 bases had no gene match. The CDR3 runs to 14 residues. In DNA form, the CDR3 reads TGTGCCAGCAGTTCGGGACAGGGGCAAGAGACCCAGTACTTC. Protein product: CASSSGQGQETQYF.

This chain connects TRBV28 to TRBJ1-2, with 10 bases matching TRBD1. V lost 7 bases and J lost 2; bases outside the gene matches: 10. The CDR3 has 16 amino acids. Looked up from germline, CDR1 is MDHEN and CDR2 is SYDVKM. The CDR3 bases are TGTGCCAGCACCTCAGGACAGGGGGTATTCAACTATGGCTACACCTTC. Its translation is CASTSGQGVFNYGYTF.

This clone appeared a few times. V gene TRBV5-1 combines with J gene TRBJ2-7, with TRBD1 matching over 7 bases. J gave up 2 bases and V 2 bases, and 4 bases lay outside the gene matches. Germline V gene lookup returns CDR1 SGHRS and CDR2 YFSETQ. This CDR3 is built from 14 residues. This CDR3 reads CASSLGDSAYEQYF. In DNA, the CDR3 is TGCGCCAGCAGCTTAGGGGACAGCGCCTACGAGCAGTACTTC.

The V gene is TRBV7-2, the J gene TRBJ2-7; the D gene is possibly TRBD2 (6 bases). With 3 bases removed from V and 5 bases from J, the gap between germline ends came to 14 bases. Germline loops: CDR1 SGHTA, CDR2 FQGNSA. The CDR3 is made up of 14 amino acids. The CDR3 DNA follows: TGTGCCAGCAGCTTGTGGAGGGCGGAAAACGAGCAGTACTTC. Protein: CASSLWRAENEQYF.

The chain uses TRBV27 and TRBJ1-1; D is uncertain. There are 13 residues in the CDR3. V was cut by 4 bases and J by 5 bases, with 11 bases left in between. Germline CDR1 MNHEY, CDR2 SMNVEV (reference sequence). CDR3 in amino acids: CASSSLERTEAFF. CDR3 nucleotides: TGTGCCAGCAGTTCCCTTGAAAGGACTGAAGCTTTCTTT.

J is TRBJ2-7 and V is TRBV10-3; 7 positions agree with TRBD1. From germline, CDR1 is ENHRY and CDR2 SYGVKD. The J segment lost 2 bases and the V segment lost 7 bases, leaving 8 bases of the junction unmatched. This CDR3 region has 14 residues. In nucleotides, the CDR3 is TGTGCCATCACCGGGACAGACACCCCCTACGAGCAGTACTTC. Its translation is CAITGTDTPYEQYF.

This chain joins TRBV27 and TRBJ2-5; D perhaps matches TRBD2 (5 bases). The ends were cut back, 2 bases at V and 5 bases at J, with 9 bases in the middle. Germline values: CDR1 MNHEY, CDR2 SMNVEV (reference sequence). This CDR3 comprises 13 residues. The CDR3 DNA is TGTGCCAGCAGTTTAACCGGCGGGGAGACCCAGTACTTC. Its translation: CASSLTGGETQYF.

V and J are TRBV20-1 and TRBJ1-4, with D uncertain. The V gene's germline CDR1 is DFQATT and CDR2 SNEGSKA (reference sequence). This CDR3 is built from 11 residues. V shed 7 bases and J shed 8 bases, with 11 bases lying between them. CDR3 loop: CSVEVREKLFF. The CDR3 region has the DNA TGCAGTGTCGAAGTGAGGGAAAAACTGTTTTTT.

The CDR3 reads CASKQRGIGETQYF. The DNA of the CDR3 is TGTGCCAGCAAACAACGGGGAATCGGAGAGACCCAGTACTTC. The chain links TRBV7-8 to TRBJ2-5, with D maybe TRBD2 (5 bases). V lost 7 bases to trimming and J lost 4 bases, with 16 bases between them. The V gene's germline CDR1 is SGHVS and CDR2 FQNEAQ. The CDR3 sequence is 14 residues long.

The chain carries TRBV7-2 and TRBJ2-7, with D possibly TRBD2 on 6 matching bases. V shed 1 base and J shed 2 bases, with 12 bases lying between them. Germline CDR1 is SGHTA and CDR2 is FQGNSA. CDR3 length equals 15 residues. For the CDR3, the DNA is TGTGCCAGCAGCTTAGTGGCGGGGCCCCCCTACGAGCAGTACTTC. It codes for CASSLVAGPPYEQYF.

This chain links TRBV28 with TRBJ2-5, with 9 bases matching TRBD2. CDR3 length: 14 residues. V trimming: 6 bases; J trimming: 4 bases; junction bases outside the gene matches: 6. Germline values: CDR1 MDHEN, CDR2 SYDVKM. The CDR3 loop is CASRRGGDSETQYF. DNA of the CDR3: TGTGCCAGCAGACGCGGGGGGGACTCAGAGACCCAGTACTTC.

This sequence joins TRBV19 and TRBJ2-7, with 8 bases matching TRBD2. CDR3 length: 14 amino acids. J gave up 0 bases and V 4 bases, and 2 bases lay outside the gene matches. Germline CDR1 reads LNHDA; CDR2 reads SQIVND (reference sequence). CDR3 protein: CASSTLAGSYEQYF. The CDR3 region has the DNA TGTGCCAGTAGTACTCTAGCGGGCTCCTACGAGCAGTACTTC.

V and J are TRBV7-9 and TRBJ1-1, with 7 bases that match TRBD1. Germline trimming cut 3 bases from V and 5 bases from J; bases unmatched to any gene: 6. This CDR3 region has 14 residues. The germline CDR1 and CDR2 sequences are SEHNR and FQNEAQ (reference sequence). Here the CDR3 DNA reads TGTGCCAGCAGCTTTCAAACAGGGGAGACTGAAGCTTTCTTT. This gives the protein CASSFQTGETEAFF.

This rearrangement joins TRBV2 to TRBJ2-3; possibly TRBD1 or TRBD2 for D (5 bases each). The V gene's germline CDR1 is SNHLY and CDR2 FYNNEI. Trimming removed 4 bases from V and 7 bases from J, with 9 bases in between. The CDR3 runs 12 residues. CDR3 coding DNA: TGTGCCAGCAGTGGCGAGGGGAATACGCAGTATTTT. Protein product: CASSGEGNTQYF.

Concerning this clone itself: The sample contains more than one DNA sequence encoding this CDR3. Here the CDR3 DNA reads TGTGCCAGCAGTGGACTAGAGCTGGAGACCCAGTACTTC. The encoded protein is CASSGLELETQYF. The V call is TRBV2, the J call TRBJ2-5; tentative D call: TRBD2 (6 bases). CDR1 is SNHLY, CDR2 FYNNEI, per germline. Trimming took 4 bases from V and 5 from J, leaving 11 bases between them. CDR3 length: 13 residues.

The rearrangement joins TRBV11-2 to TRBJ1-5, with TRBD1 matching 9 bases. The V and J ends lost 5 bases and 5 bases, in that order; junction bases with no gene match: 7. Germline V gene data show CDR1 as SGHAT and CDR2 as FQNNGV. This CDR3 is built from 15 residues. For the CDR3, the DNA is TGTGCCAGCAGCCTATTCGGACAGGGGCATCAGCCCCAGCATTTT. It specifies CASSLFGQGHQPQHF. The variable domain in full, with the rest retrieved from reference TRBV11-2 and TRBJ1-5, is EAGVAQSPRYKIIEKRQSVAFWCNPISGHATLYWYQQILGQGPKLLIQFQNNGVVDDSQLPKDRFSAERLKGVDSTLKIQPAKLEDSAVYLCASSLFGQGHQPQHFGDGTRLSIL.

The V and J genes are TRBV19 and TRBJ1-5; D is uncertain. The CDR3 is made up of 14 amino acids. Germline V gene data show CDR1 as LNHDA and CDR2 as SQIVND (reference sequence). The V end lost 9 bases, the J end lost 4 bases, and 16 bases lay between the germline ends. The CDR3 spells CASGNREINQPQHF. For the CDR3, the DNA is TGTGCCAGCGGAAACCGGGAGATAAATCAGCCCCAGCATTTT.

V is TRBV6-1 and J is TRBJ1-2; D might be TRBD1 (5 bases). Per the germline V gene, CDR1 is MNHNS and CDR2 is SASEGT. The CDR3 spans 17 residues. Trimming left V 2 bases short and J 7 bases short, with 23 bases between. CDR3 protein: CASSEWAGLGVNIGYTF. As DNA, the CDR3 is TGTGCCAGCAGTGAATGGGCAGGGCTAGGGGTAAACATTGGCTACACCTTC.